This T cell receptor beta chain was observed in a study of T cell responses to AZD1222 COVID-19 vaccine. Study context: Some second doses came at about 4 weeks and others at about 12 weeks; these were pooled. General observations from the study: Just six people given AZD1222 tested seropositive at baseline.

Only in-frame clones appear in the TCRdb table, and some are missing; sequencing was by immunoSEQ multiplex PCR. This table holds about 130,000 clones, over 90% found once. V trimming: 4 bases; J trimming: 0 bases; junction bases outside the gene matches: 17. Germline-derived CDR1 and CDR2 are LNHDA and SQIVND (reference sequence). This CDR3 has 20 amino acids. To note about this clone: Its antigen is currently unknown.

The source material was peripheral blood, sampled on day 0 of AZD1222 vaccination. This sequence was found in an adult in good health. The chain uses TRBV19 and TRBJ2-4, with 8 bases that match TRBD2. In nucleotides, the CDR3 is TGTGCCAGTAGTACCTGGGGTGGCGGGGGGATGGATGCAGCCAAAAACATTCAGTACTTC. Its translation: CASSTWGGGGMDAAKNIQYF. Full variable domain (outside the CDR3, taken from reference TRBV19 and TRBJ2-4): DGGITQSPKYLFRKEGQNVTLSCEQNLNHDAMYWYRQDPGQGLRLIYYSQIVNDFQKGDIAEGYSVSREKKESFPLTVTSAQKNPTAFYLCASSTWGGGGMDAAKNIQYFGAGTRLSVL.